This T cell receptor (beta chain) was recovered during a study of tumor and adjacent non-tumor tissue in lung cancer. Study context: Patients comprised over 9 adenocarcinoma, a couple of squamous cell carcinoma and 1 small cell lung cancer.

No cell sorting was done before RNA was extracted from the tissue. The length of the CDR3 is 13 residues. Germline-derived CDR1 and CDR2 are PRHDT and FYEKMQ (reference sequence). The library came from three nested PCR rounds adapted from ARM-PCR protocols. One entry per CDR3 protein, called by TCRdb with MiXCR from the multiplex PCR reads. This sample yields 120,000 or so distinct CDR3 sequences, of which about 66% are seen a single time; 10% to 15% belongs to the top ten. Whole-study findings and limits: Compared with tumor, normal lung showed significantly lower TCR diversity.

In regard to this clonotype: Its antigen is currently unknown. An end of the junction differs from the germline gene, which may be a read error.

The material sequenced was lung tumor tissue. The receptor was derived from a young man with non-small cell lung cancer. The rearrangement links TRBV13 to TRBJ1-1, with D maybe TRBD1 (6 bases). CDR3 nucleotides: TGTGTCAGCAGCTCGCTCGACAGGCGGAGGACTTTCTTT. Its protein product is CVSSSLDRRRTFF.